Each of the 20 T cell receptor beta chains below was sequenced from the same sample in a study of T-cell memory formation after mild COVID-19. TCRdb reanalysed the 5' RACE reads using MiXCR and keeps one entry per CDR3 protein. The sample records roughly 150,000 distinct CDR3 sequences, approximately 12% being singletons. The sample comprised PBMCs or a T cell subset sorted from them (not recorded which). The receptors come from a man aged 18 to 29 who had mild COVID-19 (a few samples of this study predate the infection). Cell type and time point are not known.

This clonotype was picked up many times. The genes are TRBV7-7 and TRBJ2-1; D perhaps matches TRBD2 (6 bases). Between the trimmed V and J ends, which lost 3 bases and 6 bases, there was a span of 15 bases. In germline, CDR1 is SSHAT, CDR2 FNYEAQ (reference sequence). The CDR3 spans 15 residues. CDR3 sequence reads: CASSFGGVFGNEQFF. CDR3 bases: TGTGCCAGCAGCTTTGGCGGGGTATTTGGCAATGAGCAGTTCTTC.

The chain recombines TRBV24-1 with TRBJ2-3; 9 positions match TRBD1. The CDR3 is 16 amino acids. CDR1 KGHDR and CDR2 SFDVKD come from the germline V gene. The V gene end was trimmed by 3 bases and the J gene end by 6 bases; junction bases not matched to a gene: 9. The CDR3 nucleotides read TGTGCCACCAGTGATCCCGGGACAGGGTCAGGGGATACGCAGTATTTT. It translates to CATSDPGTGSGDTQYF.

This clonotype has only a few counts. The chain is built from TRBV4-1 and TRBJ2-7; D gene ambiguous. The CDR3 is 17 residues long. Trimming left V 1 base short and J 5 bases short, with 21 bases between. Germline-derived CDR1 and CDR2 are MGHRA and YSYEKL. CDR3 protein: CASSQAPDRKQRDEQYF. CDR3 DNA sequence: TGCGCCAGCAGCCAAGCTCCAGATAGAAAACAGAGAGACGAGCAGTACTTC.

This clonotype was detected a few times. The V and J genes are TRBV7-3 and TRBJ2-3; TRBD1 might be the D (6 bases). Between the trimmed V and J ends, which lost 5 bases and 9 bases, there was a span of 15 bases. This CDR3 region has 13 residues. Germline values: CDR1 SGHTA, CDR2 FQGTGA. The DNA of the CDR3 is TGTGCCAGCAGCCTCGCCCGGGACAACACGCAGTATTTT. Amino acids: CASSLARDNTQYF.

This clonotype was recorded a few times. The chain couples TRBV27 to TRBJ1-5; TRBD1 matches 8 bases. V lost 2 bases and J lost 6; bases outside the gene matches: 6. The CDR3 runs to 15 residues. Germline V gives CDR1 MNHEY, CDR2 SMNVEV (reference sequence). CDR3: CASSLAGQGGQPQHF. The CDR3 DNA reads as TGTGCCAGCAGTTTAGCCGGACAGGGCGGTCAGCCCCAGCATTTT.

The chain employs TRBV7-2 and TRBJ2-2; 7 positions agree with TRBD2. The CDR3 contains 17 residues. V was pared by 1 base and J by 3 bases, with 8 bases of the junction left unmatched. CDR1 is SGHTA, CDR2 FQGNSA, per germline. CDR3 sequence: CASSLVIGAGYTGELFF. In DNA form, the CDR3 reads TGTGCCAGCAGCTTAGTTATTGGAGCGGGATACACCGGGGAGCTGTTTTTT. Full variable domain (rest looked up from reference TRBV7-2 and TRBJ2-2): GAGVSQSPSNKVTEKGKDVELRCDPISGHTALYWYRQSLGQGLEFLIYFQGNSAPDKSGLPSDRFSAERTGGSVSTLTIQRTQQEDSAVYLCASSLVIGAGYTGELFFGEGSRLTVL.

V is TRBV7-8 and J is TRBJ2-5; 7 nucleotides match TRBD1. From germline, CDR1 is SGHVS and CDR2 FQNEAQ. This CDR3 comprises 15 residues. V was pared by 4 bases and J by 5 bases, with 10 bases of the junction left unmatched. CDR3 in amino acids: CASSSPTGHGETQYF. The CDR3 DNA sequence: TGTGCCAGCAGCTCGCCGACAGGGCACGGGGAGACCCAGTACTTC.

V and J are TRBV5-1 and TRBJ1-3, with TRBD1 as a possible D gene (5 bases). The CDR3 runs 16 residues. V lost 4 bases, J lost 0 bases, and 14 bases lay in between. Germline V lookup: CDR1 SGHRS, CDR2 YFSETQ. CDR3 bases: TGCGCCAGCAGCGTACCGGGACCGAGCTCTGGAAACACCATATATTTT. Its protein is CASSVPGPSSGNTIYF.

The chain combines TRBV7-2 with TRBJ2-3; TRBD2 matches at 9 bases. Germline CDR1 SGHTA, CDR2 FQGNSA. The CDR3 length is 15 residues. The V and J ends lost 1 base and 6 bases, in that order; junction bases with no gene match: 5. This chain's CDR3 is CASSLVRAGGDTQYF. As DNA, the CDR3 is TGTGCCAGCAGCTTAGTTCGAGCGGGGGGCGATACGCAGTATTTT.

This clonotype was recorded at least ten times. The chain joins TRBV6-5 to TRBJ2-4; weak D call: TRBD2 (6 bases). There are 15 residues in the CDR3. V was clipped by 5 bases and J by 2 bases, with 13 bases between them. Germline V gene lookup returns CDR1 MNHEY and CDR2 SVGAGI. The DNA for the CDR3 is TGTGCCAGCAGTGCCGCGGGGCTCTCCAAAAACATTCAGTACTTC. Amino acids: CASSAAGLSKNIQYF.

This clonotype was counted many times. The gene calls are TRBV5-1 and TRBJ2-3, with 10 bases that match TRBD2. Germline V gene sequence: CDR1 SGHRS, CDR2 YFSETQ. V lost 3 bases, J lost 5 bases, and 12 bases stayed unmatched. CDR3 size: 17 residues. CDR3 in DNA: TGCGCCAGCAGCTCCGGAAACCTAGCGGGGGTCGGAGATACGCAGTATTTT. Its translation is CASSSGNLAGVGDTQYF.

The chain employs TRBV29-1 and TRBJ2-4, with TRBD1 identical over 8 bases. This CDR3 is 14 amino acids long. V lost 4 bases to trimming and J lost 6 bases; unmatched junction nucleotides: 8. The germline CDR1 and CDR2 sequences are SQVTM and ANQGSEA. For the CDR3, the DNA is TGCAGCGTTGCCGGGACAGGAGATAGAAACATTCAGTACTTC. Its protein is CSVAGTGDRNIQYF.

The J gene is TRBJ2-7, the V gene TRBV5-1; 11 bases line up with TRBD1. Trimming at V came to 4 bases and at J to 2 bases, leaving 5 bases not matched to a gene. The CDR3 has 15 amino acids. Looked up from germline, CDR1 is SGHRS and CDR2 is YFSETQ. The chain's CDR3 is CASSTGTGGAYEQYV. For the CDR3, the DNA is TGCGCCAGCAGCACCGGGACAGGGGGTGCCTACGAGCAGTACGTC.

The chain recombines TRBV3-2 with TRBJ2-3. TRBV3-2 is a pseudogene. This CDR3 comprises 16 residues. The CDR3 sequence: CASSLRRGIRTDTQYF. CDR3 coding DNA: TGTGCCAGCAGCCTCCGACGGGGAATTAGGACAGATACGCAGTATTTT.

This clonotype was recorded a few times. The chain joins TRBV28 to TRBJ2-3; D is perhaps TRBD1 or TRBD2 (5 bases each). Germline CDR1 and CDR2: MDHEN and SYDVKM. This CDR3 has 12 amino acids. V was trimmed by 6 bases and J by 2 bases, leaving 6 bases between them. CDR3 loop: CASRGTTDTQYF. DNA for the CDR3: TGTGCCAGCAGGGGGACCACAGATACGCAGTATTTT. Complete variable domain (other parts from reference TRBV28 and TRBJ2-3): DVKVTQSSRYLVKRTGEKVFLECVQDMDHENMFWYRQDPGLGLRLIYFSYDVKMKEKGDIPEGYSVSREKKERFSLILESASTNQTSMYLCASRGTTDTQYFGPGTRLTVL.

The gene calls are TRBV2 and TRBJ1-1, with 10 bases that match TRBD1. The CDR3 extends over 18 amino acids. In germline, CDR1 is SNHLY, CDR2 FYNNEI. V shed 8 bases, J shed 2 bases, and the junction held 17 bases outside the gene matches. In nucleotides, the CDR3 is TGTGCCAGCGACAGGGAGCCGGGACAGGGGCTTGGAAACACTGAAGCTTTCTTT. Protein product: CASDREPGQGLGNTEAFF.

The chain links TRBV18 to TRBJ2-1, with TRBD1 matching over 9 bases. The CDR3 runs to 14 residues. CDR1 KGHSH and CDR2 LQKENI come from the germline V gene. The trim removed 6 bases at V and 3 bases at J, leaving 3 bases unmatched. The CDR3: CASSRDRVYNEQFF. CDR3 nucleotides: TGTGCCAGCTCGCGGGACAGGGTCTACAATGAGCAGTTCTTC.

This clonotype was found a few times. The chain has TRBV4-1 and TRBJ1-5; no clear D gene. V was cut by 1 base and J by 1 base, with 5 bases left in between. The CDR3 has 14 residues. The germline gives CDR1 MGHRA, CDR2 YSYEKL. The CDR3 nucleotides are TGCGCCAGCAGCCAAGTTGGCAGCAATCAGCCCCAGCATTTT. Its protein product is CASSQVGSNQPQHF.

This clonotype was picked up a small number of times. The chain employs TRBV6-2 or TRBV6-3 and TRBJ2-3; 11 bases map to TRBD2. Per germline, CDR1 MNHEY and CDR2 SVGEGT. The J segment lost 6 bases and the V segment lost 8 bases, leaving 13 bases of the junction unmatched. The CDR3 is 16 residues long. The DNA for the CDR3 is TGTGCCAGCGGCTCCGGGACTAGCGGATTTATGGATACGCAGTATTTT. This gives the protein CASGSGTSGFMDTQYF.

The rearrangement uses TRBV12-3 or TRBV12-4 and TRBJ2-3; maybe TRBD1 (5 bases). The CDR3 is 14 amino acids. V lost 4 bases and J 0 bases, leaving 8 bases between the germline ends. The DNA for the CDR3 is TGTGCCAGCAGTTGGGGCGGTAGCACAGATACGCAGTATTTT. This translates into CASSWGGSTDTQYF.